The sequence of this TCR beta chain was determined in a study of T-cell reconstitution after alpha-beta-depleted transplantation in children. Unique molecular identifiers were incorporated during preparation of the TCRbeta library. A single record per CDR3 protein comes from TCRdb applying MiXCR to the PCR reads. Counted here are 200,000 to 250,000 distinct CDR3 sequences, roughly 25% occurring once; the ten biggest clones make up roughly 2.6%. This clonotype appeared many times. The antigen is unknown. Whole-study results and caveats: Alpha-beta T cells about two months after transplant reportedly derived from several hundred expanded graft clones. Newly generated T cells supplied most T-cell counts and diversity one year post-transplant.

The ends were cut back, 5 bases at V and 5 bases at J, with 19 bases in the middle. This CDR3 has 15 residues. Germline loops: CDR1 DFQATT, CDR2 SNEGSKA (reference sequence). The clonotype was recovered from a girl aged 2-10 years with Fanconi anemia, due to receive a stem cell transplant. This chain joins TRBV20-1 and TRBJ2-1; TRBD1 might be the D (6 bases). The sample here was PBMCs, taken before TCRalphabeta/CD19-depleted stem cell transplant. The CDR3 spells CSAGSDRRGDNEQFF. The CDR3 DNA reads as TGCAGTGCTGGGAGCGACAGGAGAGGGGACAATGAGCAGTTCTTC.